These 27 T cell receptor beta chains were all obtained from the same sample, sequenced in a study of naive and memory T cell subsets. General observations from the study: Naive repertoires, especially CD8, held a few larger clonotypes, possibly memory cells re-expressing CD45RA.

Two oligonucleotides, mixed equimolar, formed the beta constant-region primer covering TRBC1 and TRBC2. The ligated cDNA underwent four PCR rounds using SP2 and nested alpha and beta constant-region primers. TCRdb re-called the UMI-ligation and nested PCR reads through MiXCR, storing one row per CDR3 protein. The data contain 140,000 to 150,000 distinct CDR3 sequences, 20% to 25% of them singletons. Their specific antigens are unknown. Sequencing input: naive CD4+ T cells from blood. These receptor sequences come from a human donor in good health.

The chain has TRBV28 and TRBJ2-5, with TRBD1 matching over 9 bases. The CDR3 covers 14 residues. V lost 4 bases to trimming and J lost 2 bases; unmatched junction nucleotides: 2. CDR1 and CDR2 from the germline V gene are MDHEN and SYDVKM. CDR3 DNA sequence: TGTGCCAGCAGTTCTGACAGGGGGCAAGAGACCCAGTACTTC. It translates to CASSSDRGQETQYF.

The rearrangement uses TRBV28 and TRBJ2-2, with TRBD2 identical over 12 bases. Looked up from germline, CDR1 is MDHEN and CDR2 is SYDVKM. Trimming at V came to 6 bases and at J to 6 bases, leaving 11 bases not matched to a gene. The length of the CDR3 is 17 residues. This CDR3 is CASSLPRLAGAAGELFF. CDR3 bases: TGTGCCAGCAGCTTACCACGACTAGCGGGAGCTGCCGGGGAGCTGTTTTTT.

This clonotype was counted between two and nine times. This chain uses TRBV29-1 with TRBJ2-1; TRBD1 matches at 9 bases. The CDR3 covers 15 residues. Looked up from germline, CDR1 is SQVTM and CDR2 is ANQGSEA. Losses at the gene ends were 8 bases for V and 1 base for J; bases not matched to a gene: 9. Here the CDR3 reads CSSKTGTGSYNEQFF. The CDR3 DNA follows: TGCAGCTCAAAGACCGGGACAGGGTCCTACAATGAGCAGTTCTTC.

This clonotype was detected ten times or more. The rearrangement joins TRBV7-8 to TRBJ2-1; 14 bases align to TRBD2. V shed 4 bases and J 3 bases; nucleotides not matched to a gene: 11. Germline V gene lookup returns CDR1 SGHVS and CDR2 FQNEAQ. The CDR3 runs 19 residues. The CDR3 reads CASSSRGLAGGILYNEQFF. The DNA of the CDR3 is TGTGCCAGCAGCTCACGAGGACTAGCGGGAGGAATCCTCTACAATGAGCAGTTCTTC.

The chain employs TRBV6-2 or TRBV6-3 and TRBJ2-7; no reliable D call. Trimming removed 5 bases from V and 2 bases from J, with 13 bases in between. The length of the CDR3 is 14 residues. CDR1 is MNHEY and CDR2 is SVGEGT in the germline V gene. The CDR3 bases are TGTGCCAGCAGTCCCCTCGTGGGTCCCTACGAGCAGTACTTC. This sequence encodes CASSPLVGPYEQYF.

This sequence joins TRBV7-9 and TRBJ2-1, with a weak D call TRBD1 (5 bases). CDR3 length equals 14 residues. Deletions cut 5 bases from V and 9 bases from J, with 17 bases between. CDR1 SEHNR and CDR2 FQNEAQ come from the germline V gene (reference sequence). The CDR3 bases are TGTGCCAGCAGCGGAGTTACAGGAGTCGGTGAGCAGTTCTTC. It yields the protein CASSGVTGVGEQFF.

The chain uses TRBV6-5 and TRBJ2-7; TRBD2 agrees at 10 bases. CDR1 and CDR2 (germline): MNHEY, SVGAGI. CDR3 length equals 16 residues. J gave up 2 bases and V 0 bases, and 4 bases lay outside the gene matches. CDR3 protein: CASSYSRTSGAYEQYF. In DNA, the CDR3 is TGTGCCAGCAGTTACTCCCGAACTAGCGGGGCCTACGAGCAGTACTTC.

The table lists this clonotype with many counts. CDR3 coding DNA: TGTGCCAGCAGTTTGGGCGGGAGAAGCACAGATACGCAGTATTTT. It encodes CASSLGGRSTDTQYF. This chain joins TRBV12-3 or TRBV12-4 and TRBJ2-3; TRBD2 agrees at 7 bases. The CDR3 extends over 15 amino acids. With V trimmed by 3 bases and J by 0 bases, 3 bases remained unmatched.

The CDR3 nucleotides are TGTGCCAGCTCACCACCTAGCGGGAGCATCTACAATGAGCAGTTCTTC. Its protein product is CASSPPSGSIYNEQFF. The rearrangement links TRBV18 to TRBJ2-1, with 9 positions matching TRBD2. From germline, CDR1 is KGHSH and CDR2 LQKENI. The CDR3 has 16 residues. V lost 0 bases to trimming and J lost 3 bases; unmatched junction nucleotides: 3.

Concerning this clonotype: This clone may be a read error of a much larger clone one base away. V gene TRBV12-3 or TRBV12-4 combines with J gene TRBJ2-1, with a possible D match to TRBD1 (5 bases). CDR3 size: 16 residues. The CDR3 sequence: CASSIQASTTYNERFF. CDR3 DNA sequence: TGTGCCAGCAGTATACAGGCCTCAACAACTTACAATGAGCGGTTCTTC.

This chain uses TRBV4-3 with TRBJ2-1, with a tentative D call TRBD2 (6 bases). CDR1 LGHNA and CDR2 YSLEER come from the germline V gene. This CDR3 spans 15 amino acids. V shed 0 bases and J shed 4 bases, with 10 bases lying between them. The CDR3 here is CASSQDSRGYNEQFF. CDR3 coding DNA: TGCGCCAGCAGCCAAGACTCTCGGGGGTACAATGAGCAGTTCTTC.

This clonotype was detected ten times or more. The rearrangement uses TRBV28 and TRBJ2-7, with 7 bases identical to TRBD2. The V segment lost 4 bases and the J segment 1 base; nucleotides outside the gene matches: 7. CDR1 is MDHEN and CDR2 is SYDVKM in the germline V gene. The CDR3 runs to 15 residues. The CDR3 DNA follows: TGTGCCAGCAGTTCTCTAGCGGTAAAATCCTACGAGCAGTACTTC. Protein product: CASSSLAVKSYEQYF.

This clonotype was picked up many times. V and J are TRBV29-1 and TRBJ2-7; D ambiguous. Trimming cost V 1 base and J 1 base, with 5 bases left between them. The CDR3 is 12 residues long. CDR1 SQVTM and CDR2 ANQGSEA come from the germline V gene. DNA for the CDR3: TGCAGCGTTGAAGGGCAGTCCTACGAGCAGTACTTC. This codes for CSVEGQSYEQYF.

The count of this clonotype is one. The CDR3 sequence is CASSYGAWGRGAETQYF. The DNA for the CDR3 is TGTGCCAGCAGTTACGGCGCCTGGGGGAGAGGCGCGGAGACCCAGTACTTC. This sequence joins TRBV6-6 and TRBJ2-5; D tentatively reads TRBD1 or TRBD2 (5 bases each). The germline V gene has CDR1 MNHNY and CDR2 SVGAGI (reference sequence). V lost 2 bases and J 5 bases, leaving 21 bases between the germline ends. CDR3 size: 17 residues.

The J gene is TRBJ1-2, the V gene TRBV16; D is undetermined. The CDR3 has 12 residues. V was clipped by 1 base and J by 9 bases, with 9 bases between them. The germline gives CDR1 KGHSY, CDR2 FQNENV. CDR3 sequence (DNA): TGTGCCAGCAGCCAATTGGAGCGGCGCTACACCTTC. This gives the protein CASSQLERRYTF.

This clonotype came up a few times. The chain links TRBV7-2 to TRBJ1-5; D gene unclear. Germline V gives CDR1 SGHTA, CDR2 FQGNSA. The CDR3 length is 15 residues. V was shortened by 5 bases and J by 0 bases, with 11 bases between the two germline ends. CDR3 coding DNA: TGTGCCAGCAGCCCAGACGGATATAGCAATCAGCCCCAGCATTTT. It codes for CASSPDGYSNQPQHF.

V usage is TRBV28 and J usage is TRBJ2-1, with TRBD2 identical over 13 bases. The CDR3 length is 18 residues. V was pared by 5 bases and J by 0 bases, with 7 bases of the junction left unmatched. The germline gives CDR1 MDHEN, CDR2 SYDVKM. CDR3 sequence reads: CASSPQTSGGSSYNEQFF. CDR3 nucleotide sequence: TGTGCCAGCAGTCCACAGACTAGCGGGGGGAGCTCCTACAATGAGCAGTTCTTC.

The gene calls are TRBV5-5 and TRBJ2-5; TRBD2 matches at 7 bases. V was clipped by 1 base and J by 4 bases; unmatched bases: 7. The CDR3 is 15 residues long. Germline V CDR1 and CDR2: SGHKS, YYEKEE (reference sequence). CDR3 DNA: TGTGCCAGCAGCTTGAGCCCGGGAGGTCTAGAGACCCAGTACTTC. This encodes CASSLSPGGLETQYF.

DNA of the CDR3: TGTGCCAGCTTTCCCTTCCTAGCGGGAGTGTTGGATGAGCAGTTCTTC. It yields the protein CASFPFLAGVLDEQFF. This chain connects TRBV28 to TRBJ2-1, with 10 bases fitting TRBD2. CDR1 is MDHEN, CDR2 SYDVKM, per germline. The CDR3 runs 16 residues. V lost 8 bases, J lost 8 bases, and 15 bases stayed unmatched.

This clonotype occurred many times. The chain combines TRBV11-2 with TRBJ2-2; 8 nucleotides align to TRBD1. CDR1 and CDR2 from the germline V gene are SGHAT and FQNNGV. Losses at the gene ends were 4 bases for V and 6 bases for J; bases not matched to a gene: 4. The CDR3 runs to 14 residues. The CDR3 here is CASSWTGLAGELFF. The CDR3, as DNA: TGTGCCAGCAGCTGGACAGGGCTCGCCGGGGAGCTGTTTTTT.

The chain employs TRBV29-1 and TRBJ1-1; D may be TRBD1 (5 bases). The CDR3 is made up of 14 amino acids. The V gene lost 4 bases and the J gene lost 1 base, with 13 bases spanning the gap. CDR1 and CDR2 (germline): SQVTM, ANQGSEA. The DNA of the CDR3 is TGCAGCGTTGGTTTTGGGGCGGGGAACACTGAAGCTTTCTTT. This encodes CSVGFGAGNTEAFF.

This clonotype appeared a few times. The chain employs TRBV19 and TRBJ2-7, with 7 positions matching TRBD1. CDR1 and CDR2 (germline): LNHDA, SQIVND (reference sequence). With 8 bases clipped from V and 3 bases from J, the junction kept 10 bases outside the gene matches. This CDR3 spans 14 amino acids. CDR3 coding DNA: TGTGCCAGTCAGACCGGGACAGCTGACTACGAGCAGTACTTC. It specifies CASQTGTADYEQYF.

This clonotype was counted a few times. The chain employs TRBV20-1 and TRBJ2-7; TRBD2 matches 10 bases. CDR1 is DFQATT, CDR2 SNEGSKA, per germline (reference sequence). J was trimmed by 1 base and V by 6 bases; bases with no gene match: 6. This CDR3 contains 14 residues. CDR3 DNA sequence: TGCAGTGCCTTACTAGCGGGACTATCCTACGAGCAGTACTTC. Protein sequence: CSALLAGLSYEQYF.

The sample holds a few counts of this clonotype. The genes are TRBV29-1 and TRBJ2-5; no reliable D call. Trimming removed 4 bases at V and 1 base at J, with 1 base between. The CDR3 is 10 residues long. CDR1 and CDR2 (germline): SQVTM, ANQGSEA. CDR3 sequence reads: CSVVQETQYF. In DNA, the CDR3 is TGCAGCGTTGTCCAAGAGACCCAGTACTTC.

This clonotype was detected ten times or more. V is TRBV24-1 and J is TRBJ2-5; 7 bases are shared with TRBD1. Per the germline V gene, CDR1 is KGHDR and CDR2 is SFDVKD. The length of the CDR3 is 16 residues. Unmatched junction bases numbered 11, after V lost 3 bases and J lost 5 bases. The CDR3 DNA sequence: TGTGCCACCAGTGATCCTTCAGGGGGTAACGGGGAGACCCAGTACTTC. This translates into CATSDPSGGNGETQYF.

The chain couples TRBV29-1 to TRBJ2-2, with 8 bases lining up with TRBD2. Unmatched junction bases numbered 7, after V lost 6 bases and J lost 1 base. The CDR3 length is 15 residues. The germline CDR1 and CDR2 sequences are SQVTM and ANQGSEA. CDR3 bases: TGCAGCGTCCAAACGGGACTAGGGAACACCGGGGAGCTGTTTTTT. Translated, it gives CSVQTGLGNTGELFF.

The V call is TRBV28, the J call TRBJ2-1; D gene ambiguous. This CDR3 region has 13 residues. V was cut by 11 bases and J by 0 bases, with 11 bases left in between. Per the germline V gene, CDR1 is MDHEN and CDR2 is SYDVKM. The CDR3 protein is CALTGRSYNEQFF. CDR3 nucleotide sequence: TGTGCCCTTACGGGCCGCTCCTACAATGAGCAGTTCTTC.